Sequencing of this T cell receptor (beta chain) was carried out in a study of T cells after yellow fever vaccination. TCRdb used MiXCR to reprocess the 5' RACE reads, holding one entry per CDR3 protein. The sample includes about 220,000 distinct CDR3 sequences, approximately 3.2% of them seen just once. Concerning this clonotype: Its antigen is not identified.

Overall study findings and caveats: It was a weaker secondary response, yet one that peaked faster, at day 5 versus 15.

CDR1 SGHTA and CDR2 FQGNSA come from the germline V gene. The CDR3 contains 18 residues. The V gene end was trimmed by 5 bases and the J gene end by 3 bases; junction bases not matched to a gene: 17. V usage is TRBV7-2 and J usage is TRBJ2-3, with TRBD2 matching 7 bases. Sequences were derived from CD4+ T cells sorted from PBMCs, sampled 10 days after the yellow fever booster vaccination. The origin of this receptor is a man aged 18 to 30 who received the YFV17D yellow fever vaccine. Here the CDR3 reads CASSELPSGRGRTDTQYF. The CDR3 coding sequence is TGTGCCAGCAGCGAGCTCCCCTCGGGGCGGGGGAGGACAGATACGCAGTATTTT.